This T cell receptor (beta chain) was sequenced in a study of CD4 T cells in relation to SARS-CoV-2 and coronaviruses. Whole-study context: ViraFEST: approximately 10-day antigen culture of PBMCs, then TCR beta CDR3 sequencing.

Here immunoSEQ multiplex PCR was the method, and the copy in TCRdb shows in-frame clones only, minus some. The data show 20,000 to 30,000 clones, roughly four fifths seen once. V shed 4 bases, J shed 12 bases, and the junction held 14 bases outside the gene matches. The CDR3 extends over 16 amino acids. CDR1 and CDR2 (germline): SGHRS, YFSETQ. With regard to this clone: Its target is not known.

Unexposed donor CD4+ T cells date from about 2011-2018, before the COVID-19 pandemic. Isolation of CD4+ T cells took place after about 10 days in culture. As cell numbers allowed, unexposed-donor CD4+ T cells faced SARS-CoV-2 S/N and four cold-coronavirus spikes. The study, taken as a whole, reports: Crossreactivity was assessed only for spike protein, not other viral proteins. Approximately 65% of donors had memory CD4+ clonotypes crossrecognizing SARS-CoV-2 and common cold coronavirus spike.

The chain combines TRBV5-1 with TRBJ2-1; 12 nucleotides agree with TRBD2. This clonotype was sampled from a human donor in good health. The sequenced sample consisted of CD4+ T cells from PBMCs, cultured in vitro. This chain's CDR3 is CASSSGLAGRGGGQFF. The CDR3 DNA reads TGCGCCAGCAGCAGCGGACTAGCGGGACGAGGGGGTGGGCAGTTCTTC.